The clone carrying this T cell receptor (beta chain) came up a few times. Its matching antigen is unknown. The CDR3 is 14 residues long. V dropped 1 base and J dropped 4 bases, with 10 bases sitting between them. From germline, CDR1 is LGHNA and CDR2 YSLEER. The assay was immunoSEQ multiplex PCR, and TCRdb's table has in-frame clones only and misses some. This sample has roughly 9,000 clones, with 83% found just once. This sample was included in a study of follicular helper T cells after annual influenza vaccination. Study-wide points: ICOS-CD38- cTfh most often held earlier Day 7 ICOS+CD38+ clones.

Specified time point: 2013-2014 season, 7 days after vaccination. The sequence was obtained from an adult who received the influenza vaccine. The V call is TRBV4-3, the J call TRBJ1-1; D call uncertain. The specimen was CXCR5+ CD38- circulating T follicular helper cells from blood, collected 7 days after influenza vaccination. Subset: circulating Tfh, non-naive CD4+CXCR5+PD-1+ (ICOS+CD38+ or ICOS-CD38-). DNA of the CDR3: TGCGCCAGCAGCCAAGTTCGTCACGGCACTGAAGCTTTCTTT. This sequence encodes CASSQVRHGTEAFF.